These 32 T cell receptor beta chains originate from one sample sequenced in a study of a mutant IDH1 vaccine in newly diagnosed glioma. Time point meaning: week 35, safety follow-up. In the vaccine, a single dose held 300 ug of the mutant IDH1 20-mer peptide, along with topical imiquimod. These receptors lack a known antigen. This table comes from immunoSEQ multiplex PCR, and its TCRdb copy is limited to in-frame clones, with some not included. This repertoire shows tens of thousands of clones, approximately 86% found once; its top ten account for approximately 2%. The material sequenced was PBMCs, taken from a glioma patient whose treatment included an IDH1 peptide vaccine. These receptors all come from a man younger than 45 with glioma.

The chain is built from TRBV5-1 and TRBJ2-7; D remains unclear. Germline V gives CDR1 SGHRS, CDR2 YFSETQ. The CDR3 is 13 amino acids. Trimming cost V 4 bases and J 6 bases, with 14 bases left between them. The CDR3 spells CASSRVPSGEQYF. The DNA for the CDR3 is TGCGCCAGCAGCCGCGTCCCGTCGGGCGAGCAGTACTTC. Together with reference TRBV5-1 and TRBJ2-7, the CDR3 gives the full variable domain: KAGVTQTPRYLIKTRGQQVTLSCSPISGHRSVSWYQQTPGQGLQFLFEYFSETQRNKGNFPGRFSGRQFSNSRSEMNVSTLELGDSALYLCASSRVPSGEQYFGPGTRLTVT.

The genes are TRBV11-2 and TRBJ2-5; the D is unclear. Per the germline V gene, CDR1 is SGHAT and CDR2 is FQNNGV. CDR3 length equals 13 residues. V lost 1 base and J lost 1, with 4 bases in between. As DNA, the CDR3 is TGTGCCAGCAGCTTAGGGCGCCAAGAGACCCAGTACTTC. Its protein is CASSLGRQETQYF.

This rearrangement joins TRBV5-1 to TRBJ2-1; possibly TRBD1 for D (6 bases). V was shortened by 1 base and J by 1 base, with 9 bases between the two germline ends. The CDR3 sequence is 15 residues long. From germline, CDR1 is SGHRS and CDR2 YFSETQ. CDR3 DNA sequence: TGCGCCAGCAGCTTGTACAGGGTATCCTACAATGAGCAGTTCTTC. Its translation: CASSLYRVSYNEQFF.

The chain couples TRBV5-4 to TRBJ1-6, with D uncertain. The CDR3 covers 12 residues. CDR1 is SGHNT and CDR2 is YYREEE in the germline V gene (reference sequence). V was shortened by 2 bases and J by 7 bases, with 4 bases between the two germline ends. The CDR3 protein is CASSFPNSPLHF. The CDR3 region has the DNA TGTGCCAGCAGCTTTCCGAATTCACCCCTCCACTTT.

This clone appeared once. The chain carries TRBV9 and TRBJ1-3, with D unresolved. V lost 0 bases and J lost 4, with 8 bases in between. Germline V gene data show CDR1 as SGDLS and CDR2 as YYNGEE. The CDR3 totals 14 residues. CDR3 DNA sequence: TGTGCCAGCAGCGTAGGTTCACCCGGAAACACCATATATTTT. Translated, it gives CASSVGSPGNTIYF.

The V call is TRBV5-1, the J call TRBJ1-1; D uncertain. The germline V gene has CDR1 SGHRS and CDR2 YFSETQ. Trimming took off 0 bases at V and 1 base at J, with 7 bases between the two ends. The CDR3 has 14 residues. CDR3 amino acids: CASSLALGNTEAFF. The CDR3 DNA sequence: TGCGCCAGCAGCTTGGCCCTCGGGAACACTGAAGCTTTCTTT.

The V call is TRBV5-5, the J call TRBJ1-2; 8 nucleotides match TRBD1. After removal of 4 bases from V and 3 bases from J, the junction contained 8 bases not matched to a gene. Germline V CDR1 and CDR2: SGHKS, YYEKEE (reference sequence). The CDR3 is 15 amino acids. The CDR3 DNA sequence: TGTGCCAGCAGCGAACTCCCGACAGGGGACTATGGCTACACCTTC. It is translated as CASSELPTGDYGYTF. Variable domain in full (rest from reference TRBV5-5 and TRBJ1-2): DAGVTQSPTHLIKTRGQQVTLRCSPISGHKSVSWYQQVLGQGPQFIFQYYEKEERGRGNFPDRFSARQFPNYSSELNVNALLLGDSALYLCASSELPTGDYGYTFGSGTRLTVV.

V gene TRBV6-5 combines with J gene TRBJ2-7; D is possibly TRBD1 or TRBD2 (5 bases each). Germline values: CDR1 MNHEY, CDR2 SVGAGI. The CDR3 loop spans 16 amino acids. Trimming left V 4 bases short and J 6 bases short, with 22 bases between. The CDR3 sequence: CASSSFGTSGTGEQYF. The CDR3 DNA is TGTGCCAGCAGTTCGTTTGGGACCTCCGGCACAGGCGAGCAGTACTTC.

This clone was counted a single time. This CDR3 is CASSLTGGDSPLHF. The CDR3 DNA reads TGCGCCAGCAGCTTGACAGGGGGTGATTCACCCCTCCACTTT. The chain is built from TRBV5-1 and TRBJ1-6, with TRBD1 matching over 8 bases. This CDR3 comprises 14 residues. J gave up 8 bases and V 1 base, and 2 bases lay outside the gene matches. Germline assignment: CDR1 SGHRS and CDR2 YFSETQ.

The chain uses TRBV7-9 and TRBJ2-4; a weak D match, TRBD1 (6 bases). CDR1 and CDR2 (germline): SEHNR, FQNEAQ (reference sequence). The CDR3 contains 15 residues. This CDR3 reads CVVAGQGQAKNIQYF. The CDR3 bases are TGTGTCGTGGCAGGGCAGGGGCAAGCCAAAAACATTCAGTACTTC.

V gene TRBV6-1 combines with J gene TRBJ1-5, with D uncertain. Looked up from germline, CDR1 is MNHNS and CDR2 is SASEGT. V was shortened by 6 bases and J by 9 bases, with 12 bases between the two germline ends. This CDR3 is 12 amino acids long. The CDR3 sequence: CASSRPQAPQHF. CDR3 bases: TGTGCCAGCAGCCGACCCCAAGCGCCCCAGCATTTT.

The rearrangement joins TRBV6-6 to TRBJ2-3, with a weak D call TRBD2 (6 bases). The CDR3 is 14 amino acids. Germline CDR1 is MNHNY and CDR2 is SVGAGI (reference sequence). Trimming pared 6 bases from V and 6 bases from J, leaving 16 bases between. Here the CDR3 reads CASSYHGAGDTQYF. CDR3 DNA: TGTGCCAGCAGCTATCACGGGGCGGGGGATACGCAGTATTTT.

V usage is TRBV11-3 and J usage is TRBJ1-5; D is possibly TRBD1 (6 bases). Germline CDR1 and CDR2: SGHNT and YENEEA. V was clipped by 0 bases and J by 5 bases, with 8 bases between them. The CDR3 covers 14 residues. The CDR3 loop is CASSLEQGDQPQHF. The CDR3 DNA follows: TGTGCCAGCAGCTTAGAACAGGGCGATCAGCCCCAGCATTTT.

The J gene is TRBJ2-2, the V gene TRBV10-2, with TRBD2 identical over 8 bases. Germline CDR1 WSHSY, CDR2 SAAADI. This CDR3 spans 17 amino acids. The V segment lost 4 bases and the J segment 2 bases; nucleotides outside the gene matches: 9. The CDR3 here is CASSGDRSGINTGELFF. The CDR3 DNA is TGCGCCAGCAGTGGGGACCGTAGCGGGATAAACACCGGGGAGCTGTTTTTT.

This chain joins TRBV6-5 and TRBJ1-1; D gene unclear. V dropped 5 bases and J dropped 1 base, with 11 bases sitting between them. Germline loops: CDR1 MNHEY, CDR2 SVGAGI. The CDR3 is made up of 14 amino acids. CDR3 residues: CASSAREANTEAFF. The CDR3 region has the DNA TGTGCCAGCAGTGCCCGGGAGGCGAACACTGAAGCTTTCTTT.

The rearrangement joins TRBV2 to TRBJ2-2; D tentatively reads TRBD1 or TRBD2 (6 bases each). CDR3 length: 17 amino acids. Germline assignment: CDR1 SNHLY and CDR2 FYNNEI. The V and J ends lost 2 bases and 4 bases respectively, with 17 bases between them. CDR3 in amino acids: CASSESSPGAGTGELFF. The DNA of the CDR3 is TGTGCCAGCAGTGAATCCTCCCCGGGGGCGGGCACCGGGGAGCTGTTTTTT.

The V call is TRBV4-2, the J call TRBJ2-1; D perhaps matches TRBD2 (5 bases). The V gene's germline CDR1 is LGHNA and CDR2 YNFKEQ. CDR3 length equals 18 residues. V lost 2 bases, J lost 2 bases, and 19 bases lay in between. The CDR3: CASSQSWTLARAYNEQFF. The CDR3 DNA reads TGTGCCAGCAGCCAATCTTGGACTTTGGCGAGGGCCTACAATGAGCAGTTCTTC.

For the CDR3, the DNA is TGCGCCAGCAGCCAAGCGACCCAAGAGACCCAGTACTTC. This encodes CASSQATQETQYF. This chain joins TRBV4-1 and TRBJ2-5; D not certain. Germline V gene lookup returns CDR1 MGHRA and CDR2 YSYEKL. CDR3 length: 13 residues. V lost 1 base and J 1 base, leaving 4 bases between the germline ends.

The chain employs TRBV5-6 and TRBJ1-3; unclear D gene. The last part of the DNA fits TRBJ2-2 better; the J call may be wrong. The CDR3 consists of 15 residues. Germline assignment: CDR1 SGHDT and CDR2 YYEEEE. The CDR3 nucleotides are TGTGCCAGCAGCCGGGCAGACGACAACACCGGGGAGCTGTTTTTT. As protein: CASSRADDNTGELFF.

The chain carries TRBV27 and TRBJ1-5, with 9 positions matching TRBD1. V dropped 4 bases and J dropped 6; count of bases not matched to a gene: 4. The germline V gene has CDR1 MNHEY and CDR2 SMNVEV (reference sequence). The CDR3 contains 14 residues. CDR3 sequence (DNA): TGTGCCAGCAGTTCAGACAGGGGGAGTCAGCCCCAGCATTTT. Residues: CASSSDRGSQPQHF.

The V and J genes are TRBV7-6 and TRBJ2-1, with 9 bases lining up with TRBD2. Germline-derived CDR1 and CDR2 are SGHVS and FNYEAQ. V trimming: 5 bases; J trimming: 0 bases; junction bases outside the gene matches: 5. The CDR3 covers 16 residues. CDR3 region: CASSPSGGSSYNEQFF. The CDR3 DNA sequence: TGTGCCAGCAGCCCGAGCGGGGGGAGCTCCTACAATGAGCAGTTCTTC.

The V call is TRBV10-1, the J call TRBJ2-7; D is ambiguous. V lost 0 bases and J lost 6, with 18 bases in between. Germline CDR1 is WNHNN and CDR2 is SYGVQD (reference sequence). The CDR3 spans 16 residues. The CDR3 coding sequence is TGCGCCAGCAGTGAGTCGGTTTTAGGAGAAGGTCGCGAGCAGTACTTC. Amino acids: CASSESVLGEGREQYF.

The chain joins TRBV25-1 to TRBJ1-2; 7 nucleotides align to TRBD1. CDR3 length: 14 residues. J gave up 7 bases and V 4 bases, and 9 bases lay outside the gene matches. Germline CDR1 is MGHDK and CDR2 is SYGVNS. The CDR3 coding sequence is TGTGCCAGCAGTGGCTCCCGACAGGGCTCTGGCTACACCTTC. Protein sequence: CASSGSRQGSGYTF.

The chain employs TRBV28 and TRBJ1-2; D unclear. This CDR3 comprises 14 residues. Germline CDR1 reads MDHEN; CDR2 reads SYDVKM. The V gene lost 6 bases and the J gene lost 2 bases, with 13 bases spanning the gap. The CDR3 nucleotides read TGTGCCAGCAGGCTTATACACTCCAACTATGGCTACACCTTC. This gives the protein CASRLIHSNYGYTF.

This rearrangement joins TRBV27 to TRBJ1-6; tentative D call: TRBD1 (5 bases). The CDR3 covers 14 residues. The germline gives CDR1 MNHEY, CDR2 SMNVEV (reference sequence). V shed 2 bases and J shed 5 bases, with 7 bases lying between them. This CDR3 is CASSLRGNNSPLHF. CDR3 nucleotide sequence: TGTGCCAGCAGTTTAAGGGGAAATAATTCACCCCTCCACTTT.

The chain links TRBV10-3 to TRBJ1-5; D gene ambiguous. This CDR3 comprises 16 residues. CDR1 ENHRY and CDR2 SYGVKD come from the germline V gene. V lost 1 base, J lost 3 bases, and 13 bases lay in between. Here the CDR3 DNA reads TGTGCCATCAGTGAGTTGGCATCCGGTCCCAATCAGCCCCAGCATTTT. This sequence encodes CAISELASGPNQPQHF.

The rearrangement uses TRBV2 and TRBJ1-1; tentatively, D is TRBD1 (5 bases). Germline CDR1 SNHLY, CDR2 FYNNEI. The V end lost 8 bases, the J end lost 6 bases, and 19 bases lay between the germline ends. This CDR3 spans 14 amino acids. The CDR3 sequence is CASPGGGAAPEAFF. CDR3 in DNA: TGTGCCAGCCCGGGGGGGGGAGCAGCCCCTGAAGCTTTCTTT.

The chain has TRBV19 and TRBJ2-7; possibly TRBD2 for D (6 bases). CDR1 is LNHDA and CDR2 is SQIVND in the germline V gene (reference sequence). V was trimmed by 8 bases and J by 0 bases, leaving 14 bases between them. The CDR3 loop spans 14 amino acids. CDR3 amino acids: CASGWRGFSYEQYF. The DNA of the CDR3 is TGTGCCAGTGGGTGGCGGGGATTCTCCTACGAGCAGTACTTC.

This rearrangement joins TRBV5-6 to TRBJ2-7; TRBD2 matches at 9 bases. After removal of 4 bases from V and 4 bases from J, the junction contained 9 bases not matched to a gene. The CDR3 contains 15 residues. Germline CDR1 and CDR2: SGHDT and YYEEEE. This CDR3 is CASSLESSGVYEQYF. For the CDR3, the DNA is TGTGCCAGCAGCCTGGAATCTAGCGGGGTTTACGAGCAGTACTTC.

The V gene is TRBV13, the J gene TRBJ2-6; D is undetermined. This CDR3 is built from 18 residues. Per germline, CDR1 PRHDT and CDR2 FYEKMQ (reference sequence). Trimming shortened V by 4 bases and J by 0 bases, and 16 bases separated the two germline ends. The CDR3 protein is CASSSIYSPSSGANVLTF. As DNA, the CDR3 is TGTGCCAGCAGCTCTATATATTCGCCTAGCTCTGGGGCCAACGTCCTGACTTTC.

This clone was seen just once. The chain couples TRBV19 to TRBJ1-2, with a tentative D call TRBD1 (5 bases). This CDR3 region has 10 residues. Germline loops: CDR1 LNHDA, CDR2 SQIVND (reference sequence). V gave up 11 bases and J gave up 5 bases, with 9 bases separating them. This chain's CDR3 is CAAGAYGYTF. The CDR3 region has the DNA TGTGCCGCCGGGGCGTATGGCTACACCTTC.

This clone was detected a few times. The rearrangement links TRBV6-1 to TRBJ1-5; 8 bases fit TRBD1. CDR1 is MNHNS, CDR2 SASEGT, per germline. The V gene end was trimmed by 6 bases and the J gene end by 5 bases; junction bases not matched to a gene: 3. This CDR3 contains 13 residues. The CDR3, as DNA: TGTGCCAGCAGGGACAGGGTTGATCAGCCCCAGCATTTT. Protein product: CASRDRVDQPQHF.